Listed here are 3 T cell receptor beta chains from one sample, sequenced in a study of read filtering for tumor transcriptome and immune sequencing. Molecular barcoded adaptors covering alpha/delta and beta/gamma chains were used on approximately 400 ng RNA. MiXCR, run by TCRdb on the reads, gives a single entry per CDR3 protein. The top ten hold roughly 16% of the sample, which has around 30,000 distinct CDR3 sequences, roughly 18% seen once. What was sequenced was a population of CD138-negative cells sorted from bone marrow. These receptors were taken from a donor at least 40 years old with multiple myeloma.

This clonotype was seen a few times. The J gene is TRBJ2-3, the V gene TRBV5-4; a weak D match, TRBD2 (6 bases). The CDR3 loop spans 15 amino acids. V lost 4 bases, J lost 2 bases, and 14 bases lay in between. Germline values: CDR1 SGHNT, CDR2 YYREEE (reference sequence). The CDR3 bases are TGTGCCAGCAGCCCCGCCGGGGGAGACACAGATACGCAGTATTTT. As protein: CASSPAGGDTDTQYF.

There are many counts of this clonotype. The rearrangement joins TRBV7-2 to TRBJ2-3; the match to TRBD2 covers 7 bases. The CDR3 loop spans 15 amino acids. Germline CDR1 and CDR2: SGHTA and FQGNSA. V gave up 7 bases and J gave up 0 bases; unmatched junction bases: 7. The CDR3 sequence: CASIRASGSTDTQYF. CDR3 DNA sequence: TGTGCCAGCATACGGGCTAGCGGCAGCACAGATACGCAGTATTTT.

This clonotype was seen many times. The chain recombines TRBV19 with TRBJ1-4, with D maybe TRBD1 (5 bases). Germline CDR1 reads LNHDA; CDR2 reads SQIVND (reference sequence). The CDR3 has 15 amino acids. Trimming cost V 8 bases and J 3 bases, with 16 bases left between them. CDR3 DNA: TGTGCCAGTCGTCTGTGGGGACCGTCTAATGAAAAACTGTTTTTT. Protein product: CASRLWGPSNEKLFF.